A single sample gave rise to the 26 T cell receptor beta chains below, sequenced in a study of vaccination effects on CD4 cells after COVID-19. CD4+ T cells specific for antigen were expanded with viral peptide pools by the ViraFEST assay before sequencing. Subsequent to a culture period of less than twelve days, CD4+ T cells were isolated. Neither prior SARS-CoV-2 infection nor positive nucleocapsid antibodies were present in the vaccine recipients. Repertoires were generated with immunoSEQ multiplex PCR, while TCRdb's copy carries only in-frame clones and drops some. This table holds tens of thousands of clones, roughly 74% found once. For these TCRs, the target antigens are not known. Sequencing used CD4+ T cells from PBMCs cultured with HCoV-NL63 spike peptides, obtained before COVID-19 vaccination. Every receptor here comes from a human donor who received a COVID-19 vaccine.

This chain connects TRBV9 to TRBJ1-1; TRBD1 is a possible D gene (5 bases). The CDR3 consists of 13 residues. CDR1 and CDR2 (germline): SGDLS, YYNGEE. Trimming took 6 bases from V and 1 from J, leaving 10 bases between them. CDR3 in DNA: TGTGCCAGCACGACCGGGACGAACACTGAAGCTTTCTTT. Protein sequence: CASTTGTNTEAFF.

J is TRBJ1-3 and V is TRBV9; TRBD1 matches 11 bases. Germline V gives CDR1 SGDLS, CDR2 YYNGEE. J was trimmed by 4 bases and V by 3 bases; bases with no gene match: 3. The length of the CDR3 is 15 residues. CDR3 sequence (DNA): TGTGCCAGCAGCGCCGGACAGGGGGCAGGAAACACCATATATTTT. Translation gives CASSAGQGAGNTIYF. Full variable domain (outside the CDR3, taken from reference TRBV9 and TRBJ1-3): DSGVTQTPKHLITATGQRVTLRCSPRSGDLSVYWYQQSLDQGLQFLIQYYNGEERAKGNILERFSAQQFPDLHSELNLSSLELGDSALYFCASSAGQGAGNTIYFGEGSWLTVV.

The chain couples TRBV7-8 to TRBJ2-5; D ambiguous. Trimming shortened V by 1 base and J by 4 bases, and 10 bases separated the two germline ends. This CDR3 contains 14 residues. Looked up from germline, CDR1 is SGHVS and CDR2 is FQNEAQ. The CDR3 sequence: CASSLGPRRETQYF. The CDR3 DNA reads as TGTGCCAGCAGCTTAGGTCCGCGTCGAGAGACCCAGTACTTC.

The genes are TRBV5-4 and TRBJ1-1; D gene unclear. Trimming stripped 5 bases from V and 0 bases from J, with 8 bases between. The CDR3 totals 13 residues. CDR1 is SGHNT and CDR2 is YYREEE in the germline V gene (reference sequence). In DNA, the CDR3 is TGTGCCAGCAGGTTTCAAATGAACACTGAAGCTTTCTTT. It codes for CASRFQMNTEAFF.

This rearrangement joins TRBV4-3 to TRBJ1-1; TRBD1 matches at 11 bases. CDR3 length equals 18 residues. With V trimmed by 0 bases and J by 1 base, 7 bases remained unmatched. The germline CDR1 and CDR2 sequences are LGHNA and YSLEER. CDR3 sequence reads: CASSQEPGTGGKNTEAFF. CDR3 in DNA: TGCGCCAGCAGCCAAGAACCAGGGACAGGGGGTAAGAACACTGAAGCTTTCTTT.

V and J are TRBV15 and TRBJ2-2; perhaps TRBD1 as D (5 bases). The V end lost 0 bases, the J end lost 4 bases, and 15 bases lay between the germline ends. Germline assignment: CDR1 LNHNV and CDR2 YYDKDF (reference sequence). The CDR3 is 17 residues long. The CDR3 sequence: CATSRDGRVWGTGELFF. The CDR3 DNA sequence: TGTGCCACCAGCAGAGACGGCAGGGTTTGGGGCACCGGGGAGCTGTTTTTT.

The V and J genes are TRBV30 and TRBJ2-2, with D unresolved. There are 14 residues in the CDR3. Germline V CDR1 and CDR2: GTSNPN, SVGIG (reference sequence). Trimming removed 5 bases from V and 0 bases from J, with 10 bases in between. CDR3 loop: CAWGRLPNTGELFF. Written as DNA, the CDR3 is TGTGCCTGGGGTAGGCTCCCGAACACCGGGGAGCTGTTTTTT.

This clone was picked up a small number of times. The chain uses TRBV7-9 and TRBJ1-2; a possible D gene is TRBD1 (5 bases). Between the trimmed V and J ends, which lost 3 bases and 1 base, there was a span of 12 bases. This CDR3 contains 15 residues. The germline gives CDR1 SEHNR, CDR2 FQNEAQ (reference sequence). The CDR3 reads CASSFTGGVNYGYTF. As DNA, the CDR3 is TGTGCCAGCAGCTTCACCGGGGGGGTTAACTATGGCTACACCTTC.

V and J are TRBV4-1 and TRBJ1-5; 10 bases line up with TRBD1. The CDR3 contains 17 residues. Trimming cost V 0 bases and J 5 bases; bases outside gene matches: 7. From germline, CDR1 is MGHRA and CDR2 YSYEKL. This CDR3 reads CASSQDGTGAPYQPQHF. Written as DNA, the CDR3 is TGCGCCAGCAGCCAAGATGGGACAGGGGCCCCCTATCAGCCCCAGCATTTT.

DNA of the CDR3: TGTGCCAGCAGTGATTTCAGGGGGGCAGTTTATGGCTACACCTTC. This gives the protein CASSDFRGAVYGYTF. The V call is TRBV25-1, the J call TRBJ1-2; 7 nucleotides match TRBD1. V lost 3 bases and J lost 5; bases outside the gene matches: 9. The CDR3 is 15 amino acids. In germline, CDR1 is MGHDK, CDR2 SYGVNS.

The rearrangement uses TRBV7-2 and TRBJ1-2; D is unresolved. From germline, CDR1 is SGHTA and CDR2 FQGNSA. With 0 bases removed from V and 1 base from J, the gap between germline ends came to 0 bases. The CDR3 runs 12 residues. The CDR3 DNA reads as TGTGCCAGCAGCTTAGCTAACTATGGCTACACCTTC. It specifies CASSLANYGYTF. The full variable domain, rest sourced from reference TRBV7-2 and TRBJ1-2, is GAGVSQSPSNKVTEKGKDVELRCDPISGHTALYWYRQSLGQGLEFLIYFQGNSAPDKSGLPSDRFSAERTGGSVSTLTIQRTQQEDSAVYLCASSLANYGYTFGSGTRLTVV.

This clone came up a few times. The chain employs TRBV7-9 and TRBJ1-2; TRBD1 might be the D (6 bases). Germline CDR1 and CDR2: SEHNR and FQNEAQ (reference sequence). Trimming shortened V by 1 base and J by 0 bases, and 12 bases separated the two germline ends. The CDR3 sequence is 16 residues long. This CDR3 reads CASSLGTATPNYGYTF. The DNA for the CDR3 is TGTGCCAGCAGCTTAGGGACAGCCACTCCTAACTATGGCTACACCTTC.

In DNA form, the CDR3 reads TGTGCCAGCAGCTTCGCAGGGGCGCTCGGGTATGGCTACACCTTC. This encodes CASSFAGALGYGYTF. This sequence joins TRBV7-2 and TRBJ1-2; D perhaps matches TRBD1 (6 bases). Germline V CDR1 and CDR2: SGHTA, FQGNSA. With 3 bases removed from V and 5 bases from J, the gap between germline ends came to 16 bases. The CDR3 has 15 amino acids.

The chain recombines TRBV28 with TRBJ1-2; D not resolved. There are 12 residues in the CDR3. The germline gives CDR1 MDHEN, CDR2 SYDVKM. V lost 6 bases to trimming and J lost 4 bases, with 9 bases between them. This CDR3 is CASSSTFYGYTF. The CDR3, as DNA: TGTGCCAGCAGCTCGACGTTCTATGGCTACACCTTC.

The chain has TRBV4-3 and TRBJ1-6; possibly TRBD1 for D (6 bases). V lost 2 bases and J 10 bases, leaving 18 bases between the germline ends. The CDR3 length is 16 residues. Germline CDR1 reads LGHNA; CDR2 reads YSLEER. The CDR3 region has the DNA TGCGCCAGCAGCCAAAGAGGTCGGGGGGCCCTGTCACCCCTCCACTTT. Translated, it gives CASSQRGRGALSPLHF.

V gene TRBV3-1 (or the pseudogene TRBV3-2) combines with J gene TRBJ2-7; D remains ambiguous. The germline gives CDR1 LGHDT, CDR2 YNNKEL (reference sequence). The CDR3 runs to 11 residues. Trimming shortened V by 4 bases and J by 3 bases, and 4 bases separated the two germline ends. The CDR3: CASSLHYEQYF. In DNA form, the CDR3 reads TGTGCCAGCAGCCTCCACTACGAGCAGTACTTC.

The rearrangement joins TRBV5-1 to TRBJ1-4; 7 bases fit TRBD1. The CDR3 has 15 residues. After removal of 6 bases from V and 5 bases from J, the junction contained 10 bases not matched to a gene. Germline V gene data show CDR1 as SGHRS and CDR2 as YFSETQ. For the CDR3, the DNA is TGCGCCAGCACGGCCAGTGACAGGGAGAATGAAAAACTGTTTTTT. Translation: CASTASDRENEKLFF. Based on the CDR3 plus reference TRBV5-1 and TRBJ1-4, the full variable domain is KAGVTQTPRYLIKTRGQQVTLSCSPISGHRSVSWYQQTPGQGLQFLFEYFSETQRNKGNFPGRFSGRQFSNSRSEMNVSTLELGDSALYLCASTASDRENEKLFFGSGTQLSVL.

In DNA, the CDR3 is TGTGCCAGCAGCCAAGTTCTCTCCTACGAGCAGTACTTC. Amino acid sequence: CASSQVLSYEQYF. The chain employs TRBV3-1 (or the pseudogene TRBV3-2) and TRBJ2-7; D remains unclear. CDR1 is LGHDT and CDR2 is YNNKEL in the germline V gene (reference sequence). The CDR3 covers 13 residues. V shed 1 base and J shed 0 bases, with 4 bases lying between them.

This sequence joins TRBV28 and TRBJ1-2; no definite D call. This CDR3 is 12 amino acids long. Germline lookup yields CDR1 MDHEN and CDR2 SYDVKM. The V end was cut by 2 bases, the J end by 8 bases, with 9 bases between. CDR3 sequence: CASSLRGYGYTF. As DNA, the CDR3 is TGTGCCAGCAGTTTACGGGGATACGGCTACACCTTC.

DNA for the CDR3: TGTGCCAGCAGCCATAGCGGGAGTGGAGATACGCAGTATTTT. Residues: CASSHSGSGDTQYF. The V call is TRBV3-1 (or the pseudogene TRBV3-2), the J call TRBJ2-3; 9 nucleotides line up with TRBD2. V trimming: 3 bases; J trimming: 5 bases; junction bases outside the gene matches: 3. The CDR3 totals 14 residues. The germline gives CDR1 LGHDT, CDR2 YNNKEL (reference sequence).

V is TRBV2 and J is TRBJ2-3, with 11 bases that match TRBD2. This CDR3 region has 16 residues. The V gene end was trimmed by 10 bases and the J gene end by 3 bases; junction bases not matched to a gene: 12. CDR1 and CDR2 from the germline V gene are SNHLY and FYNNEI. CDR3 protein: CATANSGGAATDTQYF. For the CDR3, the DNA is TGTGCCACGGCTAATAGCGGGGGGGCGGCGACAGATACGCAGTATTTT. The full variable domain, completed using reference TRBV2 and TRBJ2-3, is EPEVTQTPSHQVTQMGQEVILRCVPISNHLYFYWYRQILGQKVEFLVSFYNNEISEKSEIFDDQFSVERPDGSNFTLKIRSTKLEDSAMYFCATANSGGAATDTQYFGPGTRLTVL.

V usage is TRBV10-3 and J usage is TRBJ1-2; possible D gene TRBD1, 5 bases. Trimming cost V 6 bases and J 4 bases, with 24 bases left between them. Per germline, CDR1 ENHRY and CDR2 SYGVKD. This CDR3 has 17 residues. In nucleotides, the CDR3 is TGTGCCATCAGCGGTAACCTCCTAGGGGCCGCCTCCTATGGCTACACCTTC. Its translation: CAISGNLLGAASYGYTF.

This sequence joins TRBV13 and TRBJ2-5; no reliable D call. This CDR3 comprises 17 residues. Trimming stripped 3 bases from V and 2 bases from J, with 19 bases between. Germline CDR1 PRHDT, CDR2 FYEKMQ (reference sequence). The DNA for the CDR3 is TGTGCCAGCAGCTTGGGCTTCTCATGGACGAAGCAAGAGACCCAGTACTTC. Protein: CASSLGFSWTKQETQYF.

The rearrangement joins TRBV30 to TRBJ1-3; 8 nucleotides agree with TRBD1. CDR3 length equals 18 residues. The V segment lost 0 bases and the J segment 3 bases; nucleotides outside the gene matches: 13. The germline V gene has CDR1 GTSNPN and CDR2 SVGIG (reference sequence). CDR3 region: CAWSVQGAAYSSGNTIYF. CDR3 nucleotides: TGTGCCTGGAGTGTTCAGGGGGCGGCATACTCTAGTGGAAACACCATATATTTT.

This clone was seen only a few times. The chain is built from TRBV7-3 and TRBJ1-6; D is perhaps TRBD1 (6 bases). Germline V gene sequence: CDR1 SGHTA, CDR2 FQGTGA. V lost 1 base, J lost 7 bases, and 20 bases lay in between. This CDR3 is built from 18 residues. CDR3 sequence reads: CASSLKGGFGTKNSPLHF. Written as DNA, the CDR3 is TGTGCCAGCAGCTTAAAAGGGGGGTTCGGGACAAAAAATTCACCCCTCCACTTT.

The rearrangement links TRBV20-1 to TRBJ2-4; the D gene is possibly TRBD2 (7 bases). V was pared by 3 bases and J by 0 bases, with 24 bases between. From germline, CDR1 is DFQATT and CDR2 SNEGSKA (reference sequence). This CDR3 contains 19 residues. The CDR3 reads CSASRSGRGGQLAKNIQYF. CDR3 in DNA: TGCAGTGCTAGTCGTTCCGGTCGCGGGGGACAATTAGCCAAAAACATTCAGTACTTC.